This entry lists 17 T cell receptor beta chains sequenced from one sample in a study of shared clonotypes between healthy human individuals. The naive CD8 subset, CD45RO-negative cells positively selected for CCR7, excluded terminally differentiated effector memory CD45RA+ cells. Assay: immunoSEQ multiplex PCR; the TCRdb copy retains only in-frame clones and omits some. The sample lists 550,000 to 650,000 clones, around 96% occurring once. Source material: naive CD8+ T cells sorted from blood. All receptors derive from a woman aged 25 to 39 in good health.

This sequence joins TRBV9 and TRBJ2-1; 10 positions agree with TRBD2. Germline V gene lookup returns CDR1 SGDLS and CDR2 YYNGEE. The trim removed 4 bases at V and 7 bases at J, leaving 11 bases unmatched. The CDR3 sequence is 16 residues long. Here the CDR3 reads CASSPEGLAGDNEQFF. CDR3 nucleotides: TGTGCCAGCAGCCCCGAGGGGCTAGCGGGAGATAATGAGCAGTTCTTC.

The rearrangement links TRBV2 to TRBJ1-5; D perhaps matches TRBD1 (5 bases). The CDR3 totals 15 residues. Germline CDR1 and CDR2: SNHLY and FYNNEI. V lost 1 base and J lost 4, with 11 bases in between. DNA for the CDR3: TGTGCCAGCAGTGAAGGAGGGAGGGGAAATCAGCCCCAGCATTTT. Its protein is CASSEGGRGNQPQHF.

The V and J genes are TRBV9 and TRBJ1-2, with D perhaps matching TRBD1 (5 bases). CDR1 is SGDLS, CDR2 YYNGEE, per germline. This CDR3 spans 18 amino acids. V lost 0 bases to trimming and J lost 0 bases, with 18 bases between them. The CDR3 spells CASSVGDSPPLANYGYTF. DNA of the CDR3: TGTGCCAGCAGCGTAGGTGACAGCCCCCCGTTAGCTAACTATGGCTACACCTTC.

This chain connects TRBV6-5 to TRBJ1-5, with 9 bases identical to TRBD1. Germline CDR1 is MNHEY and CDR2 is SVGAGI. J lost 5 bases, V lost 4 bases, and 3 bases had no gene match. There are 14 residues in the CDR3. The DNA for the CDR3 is TGTGCCAGCAGTTCTGGGACAGGGTATCAGCCCCAGCATTTT. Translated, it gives CASSSGTGYQPQHF.

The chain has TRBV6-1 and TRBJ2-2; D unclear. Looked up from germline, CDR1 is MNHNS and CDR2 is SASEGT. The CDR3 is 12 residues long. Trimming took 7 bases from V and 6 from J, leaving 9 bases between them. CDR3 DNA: TGTGCCAGCAAAATGGATTCCGGGGAGCTGTTTTTT. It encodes CASKMDSGELFF.

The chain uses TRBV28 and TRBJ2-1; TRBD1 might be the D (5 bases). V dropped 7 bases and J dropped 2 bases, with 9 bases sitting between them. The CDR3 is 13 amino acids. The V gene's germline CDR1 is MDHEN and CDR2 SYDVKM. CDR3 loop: CASKARAYNEQFF. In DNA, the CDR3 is TGTGCCAGCAAGGCCAGGGCCTACAATGAGCAGTTCTTC.

Here the CDR3 DNA reads TGTGCCAGCAGTTACTTAACCAGCAACAATGAGCAGTTCTTC. Protein: CASSYLTSNNEQFF. This rearrangement joins TRBV6-6 to TRBJ2-1, with unresolved D. The ends were cut back, 1 base at V and 5 bases at J, with 9 bases in the middle. There are 14 residues in the CDR3. Per germline, CDR1 MNHNY and CDR2 SVGAGI (reference sequence).

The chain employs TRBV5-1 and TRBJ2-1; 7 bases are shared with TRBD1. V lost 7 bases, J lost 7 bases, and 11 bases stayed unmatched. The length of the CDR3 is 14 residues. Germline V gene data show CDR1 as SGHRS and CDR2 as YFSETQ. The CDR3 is CASYKTGDVNEQFF. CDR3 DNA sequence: TGCGCCAGCTACAAAACAGGGGATGTGAATGAGCAGTTCTTC.

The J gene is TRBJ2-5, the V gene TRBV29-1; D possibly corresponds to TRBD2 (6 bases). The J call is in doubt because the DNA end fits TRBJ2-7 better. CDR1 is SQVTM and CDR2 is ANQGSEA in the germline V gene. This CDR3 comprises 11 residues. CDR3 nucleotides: TGCAGCGTTGAGGAGGGGTACGAGCAGTACTTC. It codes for CSVEEGYEQYF.

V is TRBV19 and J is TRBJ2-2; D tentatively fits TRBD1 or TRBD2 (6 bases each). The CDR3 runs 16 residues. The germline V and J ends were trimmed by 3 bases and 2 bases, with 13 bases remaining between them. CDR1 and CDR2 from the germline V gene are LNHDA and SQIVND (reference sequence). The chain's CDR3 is CASSIIAGHNTGELFF. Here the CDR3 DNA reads TGTGCCAGTAGTATTATCGCGGGACACAACACCGGGGAGCTGTTTTTT.

CDR3 region: CASSLYGSYEKLFF. The CDR3 DNA reads as TGTGCCAGCAGCTTGTATGGGAGTTATGAAAAACTGTTTTTT. The chain uses TRBV5-6 and TRBJ1-4; D gene uncertain. CDR1 is SGHDT, CDR2 YYEEEE, per germline. Trimming stripped 1 base from V and 6 bases from J, with 10 bases between. The CDR3 consists of 14 residues.

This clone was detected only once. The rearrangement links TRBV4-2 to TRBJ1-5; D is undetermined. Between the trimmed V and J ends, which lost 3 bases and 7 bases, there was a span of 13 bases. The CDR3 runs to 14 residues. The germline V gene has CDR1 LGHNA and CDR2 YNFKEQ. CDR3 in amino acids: CASSHSLVGQPQHF. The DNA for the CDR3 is TGTGCCAGCAGCCATTCCCTCGTTGGGCAGCCCCAGCATTTT.

As DNA, the CDR3 is TGCGCCAGCAGCCAAGACACGGGTCGGTCTGGCGAGCAGTACTTC. This gives the protein CASSQDTGRSGEQYF. The V call is TRBV4-1, the J call TRBJ2-7; D not certain. Trimming removed 0 bases from V and 6 bases from J, with 15 bases in between. Germline V gives CDR1 MGHRA, CDR2 YSYEKL. The CDR3 runs to 15 residues.

The CDR3: CASSSIGQGAQPQHF. CDR3 coding DNA: TGTGCCAGCAGCTCAATCGGACAGGGGGCTCAGCCCCAGCATTTT. The V and J genes are TRBV28 and TRBJ1-5; 11 bases are shared with TRBD1. Germline trimming cut 6 bases from V and 6 bases from J; bases unmatched to any gene: 7. CDR1 is MDHEN, CDR2 SYDVKM, per germline. This CDR3 spans 15 amino acids.

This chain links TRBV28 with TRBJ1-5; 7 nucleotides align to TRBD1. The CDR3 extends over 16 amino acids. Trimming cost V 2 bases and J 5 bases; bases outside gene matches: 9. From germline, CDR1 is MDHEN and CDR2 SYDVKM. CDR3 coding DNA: TGTGCCAGCAGTTTACGACAGGGTACTATTGATCAGCCCCAGCATTTT. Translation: CASSLRQGTIDQPQHF.

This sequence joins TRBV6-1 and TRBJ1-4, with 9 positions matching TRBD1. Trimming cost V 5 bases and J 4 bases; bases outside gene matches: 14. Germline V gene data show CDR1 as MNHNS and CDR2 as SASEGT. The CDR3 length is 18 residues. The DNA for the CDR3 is TGTGCCAGCAGTCAAGTTACCGGGACAGGGTCCAGTAATGAAAAACTGTTTTTT. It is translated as CASSQVTGTGSSNEKLFF.

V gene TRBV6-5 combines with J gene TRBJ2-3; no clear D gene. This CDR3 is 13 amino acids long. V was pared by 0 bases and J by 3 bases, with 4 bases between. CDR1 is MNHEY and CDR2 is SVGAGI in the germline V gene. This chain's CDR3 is CASSYSVTDTQYF. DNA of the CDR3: TGTGCCAGCAGTTACTCAGTTACAGATACGCAGTATTTT.